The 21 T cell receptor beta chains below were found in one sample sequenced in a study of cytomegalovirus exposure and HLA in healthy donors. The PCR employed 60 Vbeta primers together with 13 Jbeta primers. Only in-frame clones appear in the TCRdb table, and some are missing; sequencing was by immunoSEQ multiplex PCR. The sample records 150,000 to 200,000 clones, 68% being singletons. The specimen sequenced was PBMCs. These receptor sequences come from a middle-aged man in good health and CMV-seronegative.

The CDR3 nucleotides read TGCGCCAGCAGCCAAGACGGGGCCTACGAGCAGTACTTC. This gives the protein CASSQDGAYEQYF. The rearrangement links TRBV5-1 to TRBJ2-7; tentative D call: TRBD2 (5 bases). CDR3 length equals 13 residues. V lost 4 bases and J lost 2, with 10 bases in between. Per germline, CDR1 SGHRS and CDR2 YFSETQ.

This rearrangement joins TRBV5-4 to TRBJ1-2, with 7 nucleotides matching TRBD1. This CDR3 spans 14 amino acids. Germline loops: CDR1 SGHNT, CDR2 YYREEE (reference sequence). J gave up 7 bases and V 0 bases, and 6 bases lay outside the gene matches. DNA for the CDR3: TGTGCCAGCAGCTTGGCCCGGACAGGCAGTGGCTACACCTTC. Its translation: CASSLARTGSGYTF. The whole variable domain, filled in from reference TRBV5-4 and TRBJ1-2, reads ETGVTQSPTHLIKTRGQQVTLRCSSQSGHNTVSWYQQALGQGPQFIFQYYREEENGRGNFPPRFSGLQFPNYSSELNVNALELDDSALYLCASSLARTGSGYTFGSGTRLTVV.

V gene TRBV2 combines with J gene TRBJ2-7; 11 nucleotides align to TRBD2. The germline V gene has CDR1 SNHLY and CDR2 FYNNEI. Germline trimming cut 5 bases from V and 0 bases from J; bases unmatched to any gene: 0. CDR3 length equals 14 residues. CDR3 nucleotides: TGTGCCAGCAGTCTAGCGGGGGGCTCCTACGAGCAGTACTTC. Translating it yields CASSLAGGSYEQYF.

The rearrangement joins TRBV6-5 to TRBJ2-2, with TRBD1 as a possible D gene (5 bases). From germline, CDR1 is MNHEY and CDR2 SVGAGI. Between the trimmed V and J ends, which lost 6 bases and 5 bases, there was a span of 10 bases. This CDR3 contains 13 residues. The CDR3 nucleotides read TGTGCCAGCAGGCTTCAGGGAACCGGGGAGCTGTTTTTT. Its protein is CASRLQGTGELFF.

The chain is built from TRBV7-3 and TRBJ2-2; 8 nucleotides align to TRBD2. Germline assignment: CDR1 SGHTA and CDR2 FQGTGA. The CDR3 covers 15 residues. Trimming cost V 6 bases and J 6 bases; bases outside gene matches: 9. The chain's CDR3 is CASRRLALEAGELFF. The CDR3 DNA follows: TGTGCCAGCAGGCGACTAGCGTTGGAAGCCGGGGAGCTGTTTTTT.

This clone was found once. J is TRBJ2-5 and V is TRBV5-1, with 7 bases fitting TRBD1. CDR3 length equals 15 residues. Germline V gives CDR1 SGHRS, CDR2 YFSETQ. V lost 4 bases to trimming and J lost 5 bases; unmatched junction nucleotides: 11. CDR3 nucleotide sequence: TGCGCCAGCAGCAGGGGGACAGCCGGACGGGAGACCCAGTACTTC. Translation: CASSRGTAGRETQYF.

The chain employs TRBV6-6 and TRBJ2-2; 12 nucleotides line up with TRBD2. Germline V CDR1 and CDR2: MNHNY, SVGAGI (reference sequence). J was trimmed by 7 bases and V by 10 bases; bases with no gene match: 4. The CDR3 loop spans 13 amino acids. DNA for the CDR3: TGTGCCACTAGCGGGGGGGCCGGCGGGGAGCTGTTTTTT. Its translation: CATSGGAGGELFF.

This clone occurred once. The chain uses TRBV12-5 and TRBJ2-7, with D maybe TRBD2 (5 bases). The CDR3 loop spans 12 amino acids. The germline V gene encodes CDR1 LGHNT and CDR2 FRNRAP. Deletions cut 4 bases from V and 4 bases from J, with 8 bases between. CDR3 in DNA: TGTGCTAGTGGTTCCCCGGGGTACGAGCAGTACTTC. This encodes CASGSPGYEQYF.

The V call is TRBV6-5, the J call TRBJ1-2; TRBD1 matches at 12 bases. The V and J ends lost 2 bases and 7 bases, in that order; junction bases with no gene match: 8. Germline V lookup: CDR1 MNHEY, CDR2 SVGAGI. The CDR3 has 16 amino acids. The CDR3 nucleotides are TGTGCCAGCAGTTACACCGGGACAGGGGGCGAAGGTGGCTACACCTTC. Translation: CASSYTGTGGEGGYTF.

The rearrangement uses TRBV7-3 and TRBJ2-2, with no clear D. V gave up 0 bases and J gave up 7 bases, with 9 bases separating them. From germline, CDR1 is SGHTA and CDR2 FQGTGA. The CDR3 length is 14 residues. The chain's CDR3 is CASSLTSLDGELFF. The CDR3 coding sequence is TGTGCCAGCAGCTTAACTAGCCTTGACGGGGAGCTGTTTTTT. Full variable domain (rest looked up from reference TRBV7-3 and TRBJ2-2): GAGVSQTPSNKVTEKGKYVELRCDPISGHTALYWYRQSLGQGPEFLIYFQGTGAADDSGLPNDRFFAVRPEGSVSTLKIQRTERGDSAVYLCASSLTSLDGELFFGEGSRLTVL.

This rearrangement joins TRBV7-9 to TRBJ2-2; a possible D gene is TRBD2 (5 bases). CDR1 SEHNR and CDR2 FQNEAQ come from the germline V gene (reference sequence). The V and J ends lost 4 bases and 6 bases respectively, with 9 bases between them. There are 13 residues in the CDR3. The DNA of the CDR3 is TGTGCCAGCAGCTCCGGGGATGCCGGGGAGCTGTTTTTT. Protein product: CASSSGDAGELFF.

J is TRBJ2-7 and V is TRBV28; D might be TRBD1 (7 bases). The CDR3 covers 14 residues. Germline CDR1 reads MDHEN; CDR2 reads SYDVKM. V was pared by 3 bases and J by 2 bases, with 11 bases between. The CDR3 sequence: CASSLQGGTYEQYF. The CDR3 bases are TGTGCCAGCAGTTTGCAGGGGGGAACCTACGAGCAGTACTTC.

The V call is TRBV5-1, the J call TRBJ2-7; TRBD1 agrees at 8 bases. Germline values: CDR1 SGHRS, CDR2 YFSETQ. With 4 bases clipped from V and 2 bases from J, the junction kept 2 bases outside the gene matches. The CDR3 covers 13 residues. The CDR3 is CASSGTGPYEQYF. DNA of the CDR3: TGCGCCAGCAGCGGGACAGGTCCCTACGAGCAGTACTTC.

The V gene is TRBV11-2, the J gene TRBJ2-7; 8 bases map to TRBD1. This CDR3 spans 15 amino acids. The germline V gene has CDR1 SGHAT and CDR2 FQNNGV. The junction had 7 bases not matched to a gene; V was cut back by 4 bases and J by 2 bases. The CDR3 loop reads CASSSYRGLAYEQYF. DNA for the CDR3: TGTGCCAGCAGCTCCTACAGGGGGTTAGCCTACGAGCAGTACTTC.

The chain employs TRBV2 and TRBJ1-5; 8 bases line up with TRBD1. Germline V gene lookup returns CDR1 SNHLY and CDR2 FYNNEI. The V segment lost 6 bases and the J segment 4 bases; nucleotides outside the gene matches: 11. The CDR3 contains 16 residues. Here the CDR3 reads CASSPGQVGENQPQHF. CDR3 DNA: TGTGCCAGCAGCCCGGGACAGGTGGGAGAAAATCAGCCCCAGCATTTT.

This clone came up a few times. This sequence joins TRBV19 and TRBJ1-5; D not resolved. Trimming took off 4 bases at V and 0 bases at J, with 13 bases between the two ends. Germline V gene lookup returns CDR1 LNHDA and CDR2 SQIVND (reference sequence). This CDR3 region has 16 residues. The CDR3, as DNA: TGTGCCAGTAGTACCCTCCCCGTAAATAGCAATCAGCCCCAGCATTTT. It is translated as CASSTLPVNSNQPQHF.

The CDR3 DNA reads TGTGCCAGCAGCTTAGTCGGCTCCTATAATTCACCCCTCCACTTT. This encodes CASSLVGSYNSPLHF. The chain is built from TRBV7-2 and TRBJ1-6; D unclear. The CDR3 contains 15 residues. Between the trimmed V and J ends, which lost 1 base and 0 bases, there was a span of 4 bases. The V gene's germline CDR1 is SGHTA and CDR2 FQGNSA.

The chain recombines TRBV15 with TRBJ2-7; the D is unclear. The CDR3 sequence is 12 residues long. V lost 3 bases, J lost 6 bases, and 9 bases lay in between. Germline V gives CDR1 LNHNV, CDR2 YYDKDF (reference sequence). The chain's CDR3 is CATSSMNFEQYF. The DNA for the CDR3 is TGTGCCACCAGCAGTATGAACTTCGAGCAGTACTTC.

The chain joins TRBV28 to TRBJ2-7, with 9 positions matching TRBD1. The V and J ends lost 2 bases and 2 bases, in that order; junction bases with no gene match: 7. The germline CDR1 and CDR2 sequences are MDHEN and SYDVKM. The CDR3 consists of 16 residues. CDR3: CASSLMGQGKTYEQYF. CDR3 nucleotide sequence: TGTGCCAGCAGTTTAATGGGACAGGGAAAAACCTACGAGCAGTACTTC.

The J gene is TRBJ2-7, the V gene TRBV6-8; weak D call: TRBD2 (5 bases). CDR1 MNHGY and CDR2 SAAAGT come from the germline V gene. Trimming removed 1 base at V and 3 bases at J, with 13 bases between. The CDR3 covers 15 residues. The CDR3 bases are TGTGCCAGCAGTTACTGGCGGCGTCGGGGCTACGAGCAGTACTTC. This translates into CASSYWRRRGYEQYF.

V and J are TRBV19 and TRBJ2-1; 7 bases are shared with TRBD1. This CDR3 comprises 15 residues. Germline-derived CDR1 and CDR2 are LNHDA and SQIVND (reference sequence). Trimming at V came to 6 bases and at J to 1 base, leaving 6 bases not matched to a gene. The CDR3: CASSWDSRSYNEQFF. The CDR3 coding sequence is TGTGCCAGTAGCTGGGACAGCCGTTCCTACAATGAGCAGTTCTTC.